This T cell receptor (beta chain) was retrieved from a study of cytomegalovirus exposure and HLA in healthy donors. Overall study results and limits: It was in a later analysis that TCR association rates were seen to vary by HLA locus, highest for DRB1 and lowest for HLA-C.

Of note for this clone: Its antigen is as yet unknown.

This CDR3 is built from 13 residues. Trimming cost V 1 base and J 5 bases, with 7 bases left between them. Germline loops: CDR1 SGHDT, CDR2 YYEEEE. Primers: 60 Vbeta forward and 13 Jbeta reverse. Libraries were prepared by immunoSEQ multiplex PCR; TCRdb keeps only in-frame clonotypes and omits some of them. The sample yields over 75,000 clones, roughly three quarters seen once. V is TRBV5-6 and J is TRBJ2-1; tentative D call: TRBD2 (6 bases). The clonotype originates from a male donor in good health and CMV-seropositive. The sample taken for sequencing was PBMCs. The DNA of the CDR3 is TGTGCCAGCAGCTTGCGGGGGAACAATGAGCAGTTCTTC. Translating gives CASSLRGNNEQFF.